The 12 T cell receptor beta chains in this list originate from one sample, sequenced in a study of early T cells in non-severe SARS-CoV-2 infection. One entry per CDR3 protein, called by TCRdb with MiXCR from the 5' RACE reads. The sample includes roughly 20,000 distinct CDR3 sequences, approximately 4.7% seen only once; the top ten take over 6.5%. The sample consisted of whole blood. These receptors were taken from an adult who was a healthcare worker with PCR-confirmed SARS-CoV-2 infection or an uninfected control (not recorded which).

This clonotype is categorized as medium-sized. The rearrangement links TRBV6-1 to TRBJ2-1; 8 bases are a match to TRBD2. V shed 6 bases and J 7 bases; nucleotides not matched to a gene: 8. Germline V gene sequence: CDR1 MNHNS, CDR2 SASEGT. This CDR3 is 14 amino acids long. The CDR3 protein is CASRVPGRVNEQFF. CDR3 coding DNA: TGTGCCAGCAGGGTCCCCGGGAGGGTGAATGAGCAGTTCTTC.

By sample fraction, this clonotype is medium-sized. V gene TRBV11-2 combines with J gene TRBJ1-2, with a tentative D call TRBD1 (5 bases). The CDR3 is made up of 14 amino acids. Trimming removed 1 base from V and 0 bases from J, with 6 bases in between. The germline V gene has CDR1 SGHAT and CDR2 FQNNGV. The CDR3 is CASSLGTTNYGYTF. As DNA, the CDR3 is TGTGCCAGCAGCTTAGGGACAACTAACTATGGCTACACCTTC.

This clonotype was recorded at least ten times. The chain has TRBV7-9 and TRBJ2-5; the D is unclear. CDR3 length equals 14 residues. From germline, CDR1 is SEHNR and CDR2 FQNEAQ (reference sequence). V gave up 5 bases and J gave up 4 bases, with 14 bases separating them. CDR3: CASSPSPFPETQYF. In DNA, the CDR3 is TGTGCCAGCAGCCCTTCGCCATTTCCAGAGACCCAGTACTTC.

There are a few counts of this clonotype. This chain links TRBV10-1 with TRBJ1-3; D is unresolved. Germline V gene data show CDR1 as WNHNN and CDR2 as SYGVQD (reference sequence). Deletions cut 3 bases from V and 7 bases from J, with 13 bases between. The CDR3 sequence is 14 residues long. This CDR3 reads CASSDPSAGNTIYF. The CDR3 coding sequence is TGCGCCAGCAGTGACCCATCGGCGGGGAACACCATATATTTT.

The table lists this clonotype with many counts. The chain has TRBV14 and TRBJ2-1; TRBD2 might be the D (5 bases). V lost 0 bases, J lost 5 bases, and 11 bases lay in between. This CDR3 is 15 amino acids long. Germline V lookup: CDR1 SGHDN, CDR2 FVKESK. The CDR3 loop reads CASSQDRTWNNEQFF. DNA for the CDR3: TGTGCCAGCAGCCAAGACCGGACTTGGAACAATGAGCAGTTCTTC.

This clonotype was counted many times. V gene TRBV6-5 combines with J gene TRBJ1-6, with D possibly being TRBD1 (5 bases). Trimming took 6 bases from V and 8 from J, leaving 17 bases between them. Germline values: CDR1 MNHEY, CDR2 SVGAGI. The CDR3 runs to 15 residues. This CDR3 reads CASSRSGTDDSPLHF. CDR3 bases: TGTGCCAGCAGCCGCTCAGGGACGGATGATTCACCCCTCCACTTT.

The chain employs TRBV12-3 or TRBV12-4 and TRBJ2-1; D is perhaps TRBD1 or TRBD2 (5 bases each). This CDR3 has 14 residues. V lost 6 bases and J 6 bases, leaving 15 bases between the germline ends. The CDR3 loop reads CASSAGTQGNEQFF. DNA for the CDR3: TGTGCCAGCAGCGCGGGCACTCAGGGCAATGAGCAGTTCTTC.

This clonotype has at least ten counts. CDR3 coding DNA: TGTGCCACCAGTGGTCGGGAGACTAGAAATCCCAATGAGCAGTTCTTC. Residues: CATSGRETRNPNEQFF. The chain has TRBV24-1 and TRBJ2-1, with a possible D match to TRBD2 (6 bases). Germline CDR1 KGHDR, CDR2 SFDVKD. V lost 5 bases to trimming and J lost 6 bases, with 19 bases between them. The CDR3 totals 16 residues.

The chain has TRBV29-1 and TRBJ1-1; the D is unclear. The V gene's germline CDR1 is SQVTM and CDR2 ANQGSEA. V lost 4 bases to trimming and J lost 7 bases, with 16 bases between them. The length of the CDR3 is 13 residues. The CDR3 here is CSVGNQESIEAFF. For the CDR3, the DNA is TGCAGCGTTGGCAACCAAGAGTCGATTGAAGCTTTCTTT.

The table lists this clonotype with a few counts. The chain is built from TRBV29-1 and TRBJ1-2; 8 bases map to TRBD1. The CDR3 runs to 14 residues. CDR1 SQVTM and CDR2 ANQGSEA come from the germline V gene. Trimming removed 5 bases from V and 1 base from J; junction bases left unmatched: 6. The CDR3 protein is CSVYNGQGNYGYTF. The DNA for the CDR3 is TGCAGCGTTTATAATGGACAGGGTAACTATGGCTACACCTTC.

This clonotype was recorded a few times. As DNA, the CDR3 is TGTGCCAGCAGTTCCACGGGCCAAGAGACCCAGTACTTC. Its translation is CASSSTGQETQYF. The gene calls are TRBV6-6 and TRBJ2-5, with no clear D. Germline V CDR1 and CDR2: MNHNY, SVGAGI (reference sequence). The CDR3 is made up of 13 amino acids. V lost 4 bases and J 1 base, leaving 7 bases between the germline ends.

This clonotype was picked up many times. The CDR3 DNA sequence: TGTGCCAGCAGTTTTGATCCCTCTGGGGCCAACGTCCTGACTTTC. Translated: CASSFDPSGANVLTF. This chain uses TRBV12-3 or TRBV12-4 with TRBJ2-6, with D unclear. Trimming cost V 3 bases and J 0 bases, with 6 bases left between them. The CDR3 sequence is 15 residues long.